Shown below are 28 T cell receptor beta chains from a single sample sequenced in a study of metastatic and nonmetastatic thyroid tumors. TCRdb ran MiXCR on the PCR reads. This table holds thousands of clones, roughly 25% found once. All patients were untreated before thyroid surgery. Sequenced: tumor tissue. The receptors were gathered from a female donor with papillary thyroid cancer or a benign thyroid nodule (not recorded which). Some clones in this sample may be carry-over from other donors' samples.

This clone was counted ten times or more. This chain links TRBV9 with TRBJ1-4, with a tentative D call TRBD1 (5 bases). Trimming left V 3 bases short and J 0 bases short, with 6 bases between. Looked up from germline, CDR1 is SGDLS and CDR2 is YYNGEE. The CDR3 is made up of 14 amino acids. CDR3: CASSDRPTNEKLFF. CDR3 DNA: TGTGCCAGCAGCGACAGGCCAACTAATGAAAAACTGTTTTTT.

To note about this clone: The junction does not match germline at one end; this may be a read error. This chain uses TRBV6-6 with TRBJ2-1; 8 nucleotides align to TRBD2. The germline gives CDR1 MNHNY, CDR2 SVGAGI (reference sequence). This CDR3 has 17 amino acids. The CDR3 region is CVSSYGDGRARYNVQFF. CDR3 in DNA: TGTGTCAGCAGTTACGGGGACGGGAGGGCCCGTTACAATGTGCAGTTCTTC.

The rearrangement joins TRBV15 to TRBJ2-7; 10 nucleotides match TRBD1. Germline CDR1 reads LNHNV; CDR2 reads YYDKDF (reference sequence). Unmatched junction bases numbered 3, after V lost 1 base and J lost 3 bases. The CDR3 covers 15 residues. The CDR3 DNA sequence: TGTGCCACCAGCAGAGGGACAGGGGGGATCTACGAGCAGTACTTC. This sequence encodes CATSRGTGGIYEQYF. Based on the CDR3 plus reference TRBV15 and TRBJ2-7, the full variable domain is DAMVIQNPRYQVTQFGKPVTLSCSQTLNHNVMYWYQQKSSQAPKLLFHYYDKDFNNEADTPDNFQSRRPNTSFCFLDIRSPGLGDTAMYLCATSRGTGGIYEQYFGPGTRLTVT.

This chain joins TRBV6-8 and TRBJ1-1, with 7 bases aligning to TRBD1. The ends lost 6 bases at V and 3 bases at J; junction bases unmatched: 10. The CDR3 is 15 residues long. CDR1 MNHGY and CDR2 SAAAGT come from the germline V gene. The CDR3 here is CASRNQTGPDTEAFF. CDR3 bases: TGTGCCAGCAGGAACCAGACAGGGCCGGACACTGAAGCTTTCTTT.

This clone has at least ten counts. V is TRBV19 and J is TRBJ2-5; D may be TRBD1 or TRBD2 (5 bases each). Germline CDR1 LNHDA, CDR2 SQIVND (reference sequence). This CDR3 region has 15 residues. The ends were cut back, 3 bases at V and 5 bases at J, with 16 bases in the middle. The CDR3 nucleotides read TGTGCCAGTAGTATGGTGGCCCGCTGGGGGGAGACCCAGTACTTC. It translates to CASSMVARWGETQYF.

This clone has a count of ten or more. The V and J genes are TRBV20-1 and TRBJ2-3, with no clear D. Germline assignment: CDR1 DFQATT and CDR2 SNEGSKA (reference sequence). The CDR3 runs to 12 residues. V lost 1 base and J lost 0, with 2 bases in between. CDR3 nucleotide sequence: TGCAGTGCTAGAGGCAGCACAGATACGCAGTATTTT. Protein product: CSARGSTDTQYF.

This clone is medium-sized (0.01 to 0.1%) within its sample. The genes are TRBV19 and TRBJ1-5; D gene ambiguous. Germline assignment: CDR1 LNHDA and CDR2 SQIVND (reference sequence). Deletions cut 2 bases from V and 4 bases from J, with 12 bases between. This CDR3 region has 15 residues. The CDR3 nucleotides are TGTGCCAGTAGTATAAGCCCCCGCAGTAATCAGCCCCAGCATTTT. Protein product: CASSISPRSNQPQHF.

This clone is medium-sized (0.01 to 0.1%) within its sample. The chain joins TRBV6-1 to TRBJ2-7; D is unclear. Germline V gives CDR1 MNHNS, CDR2 SASEGT. V was shortened by 3 bases and J by 6 bases, with 18 bases between the two germline ends. The CDR3 has 15 amino acids. The CDR3 sequence: CASSEADDSPGEQYF. The CDR3 DNA sequence: TGTGCCAGCAGTGAGGCGGACGATTCTCCGGGCGAGCAGTACTTC.

This clone showed up many times. The chain employs TRBV6-2 or TRBV6-3 and TRBJ2-1; D remains unclear. The germline V gene encodes CDR1 MNHEY and CDR2 SVGEGT. This CDR3 contains 14 residues. Deletions cut 6 bases from V and 0 bases from J, with 9 bases between. CDR3 amino acids: CASRNLNSYNEQFF. Written as DNA, the CDR3 is TGTGCCAGCAGGAACCTTAACTCCTACAATGAGCAGTTCTTC.

This clone was observed at least ten times. V usage is TRBV14 and J usage is TRBJ1-2; D ambiguous. Germline assignment: CDR1 SGHDN and CDR2 FVKESK. The CDR3 spans 16 residues. Trimming cost V 5 bases and J 0 bases, with 16 bases left between them. The CDR3 DNA reads TGTGCCAGCAGCGCGGACGTAGGCCGAGCTAACTATGGCTACACCTTC. Its translation is CASSADVGRANYGYTF.

The CDR3, as DNA: TGCAGTGCTGGGACTGACACTGAAGCTTTCTTT. Translation: CSAGTDTEAFF. This sequence joins TRBV20-1 and TRBJ1-1; D possibly corresponds to TRBD1 (5 bases). Germline V CDR1 and CDR2: DFQATT, SNEGSKA (reference sequence). Trimming left V 5 bases short and J 3 bases short, with 7 bases between. This CDR3 has 11 amino acids.

The rearrangement links TRBV5-1 to TRBJ2-1, with 11 nucleotides matching TRBD2. V shed 0 bases, J shed 5 bases, and the junction held 1 base outside the gene matches. Germline V lookup: CDR1 SGHRS, CDR2 YFSETQ. The CDR3 covers 15 residues. The CDR3 nucleotides are TGCGCCAGCAGCTTGGGGGGACTAGCGGACAATGAGCAGTTCTTC. Its protein product is CASSLGGLADNEQFF.

V is TRBV5-1 and J is TRBJ2-7; 11 bases agree with TRBD2. Trimming removed 4 bases from V and 0 bases from J; junction bases left unmatched: 3. Germline V CDR1 and CDR2: SGHRS, YFSETQ. The CDR3 runs 15 residues. CDR3: CASSPTSGSSYEQYF. The CDR3 DNA reads TGCGCCAGCAGCCCCACTAGCGGGAGCTCCTACGAGCAGTACTTC.

The J gene is TRBJ1-6, the V gene TRBV12-3 or TRBV12-4, with TRBD1 matching over 7 bases. V lost 5 bases and J lost 4; bases outside the gene matches: 8. This CDR3 is built from 16 residues. The CDR3, as DNA: TGTGCCAGCAGTCCTGGACAGGTTAATTATAATTCACCCCTCCACTTT. This encodes CASSPGQVNYNSPLHF.

CDR3: CASSQFNRPYGYTF. The CDR3 DNA reads as TGTGCCAGCAGCCAATTCAACAGGCCATATGGCTACACCTTC. V and J are TRBV3-1 and TRBJ1-2; TRBD1 is a possible D gene (5 bases). CDR1 is LGHDT and CDR2 is YNNKEL in the germline V gene (reference sequence). V was pared by 2 bases and J by 5 bases, with 12 bases between. The CDR3 extends over 14 amino acids.

This clone was seen a few times. The rearrangement links TRBV12-3 or TRBV12-4 to TRBJ2-7; 9 nucleotides align to TRBD1. There are 12 residues in the CDR3. V lost 5 bases and J lost 5; bases outside the gene matches: 1. The chain's CDR3 is CASSRTGDEQYF. The CDR3 nucleotides are TGTGCCAGCAGTAGGACAGGGGACGAGCAGTACTTC.

The J gene is TRBJ2-7, the V gene TRBV6-2 or TRBV6-3; 12 bases map to TRBD2. The CDR3 consists of 19 residues. The germline V gene encodes CDR1 MNHEY and CDR2 SVGEGT. After removal of 0 bases from V and 4 bases from J, the junction contained 13 bases not matched to a gene. The chain's CDR3 is CASSYSNPLAGGLWYEQYF. CDR3 in DNA: TGTGCCAGCAGTTACTCGAACCCCCTAGCGGGAGGGCTCTGGTACGAGCAGTACTTC.

DNA for the CDR3: TGTGCCAGCAGTTATCTCGGGGCCAACGTCCTGACTTTC. Translating it yields CASSYLGANVLTF. The rearrangement links TRBV6-6 to TRBJ2-6; the D is unclear. The CDR3 extends over 13 amino acids. V was pared by 3 bases and J by 4 bases, with 4 bases between. CDR1 and CDR2 from the germline V gene are MNHNY and SVGAGI (reference sequence).

This clone occurred many times. The rearrangement joins TRBV12-3 or TRBV12-4 to TRBJ2-5; D remains ambiguous. CDR3 length: 15 amino acids. The V end was cut by 5 bases, the J end by 5 bases, with 18 bases between. CDR3: CASSPERGLGETQYF. Here the CDR3 DNA reads TGTGCCAGCAGTCCCGAGCGTGGGTTGGGGGAGACCCAGTACTTC.

The chain employs TRBV15 and TRBJ2-7; D is possibly TRBD1 (6 bases). CDR3 length: 15 amino acids. Germline V gene sequence: CDR1 LNHNV, CDR2 YYDKDF (reference sequence). This CDR3 is CPPSRPRDTTYEQYF. The CDR3 region has the DNA TGTCCCCCAAGCAGACCCCGGGACACAACCTACGAGCAGTACTTC.

The gene calls are TRBV5-1 and TRBJ1-1; D may be TRBD1 (5 bases). Germline lookup yields CDR1 SGHRS and CDR2 YFSETQ. V was cut by 0 bases and J by 8 bases, with 8 bases left in between. The CDR3 loop spans 12 amino acids. The CDR3 sequence is CASSLGEGEAFF. CDR3 in DNA: TGCGCCAGCAGCTTGGGAGAGGGGGAAGCTTTCTTT.

This clone is termed large (0.1 to 1%). The V call is TRBV10-3, the J call TRBJ1-1, with unresolved D. Germline V lookup: CDR1 ENHRY, CDR2 SYGVKD. The CDR3 has 13 amino acids. Trimming took 0 bases from V and 6 from J, leaving 8 bases between them. The CDR3 region has the DNA TGTGCCATCAGTGAGTCCCGAGAGGCTGAAGCTTTCTTT. It specifies CAISESREAEAFF.

This clone is medium-sized (0.01 to 0.1%). V is TRBV15 and J is TRBJ1-4, with TRBD1 matching over 9 bases. Germline CDR1 and CDR2: LNHNV and YYDKDF (reference sequence). This CDR3 is 14 amino acids long. Losses at the gene ends were 2 bases for V and 7 bases for J; bases not matched to a gene: 2. CDR3 nucleotides: TGTGCCACCAGCAGAACAGGGGGCGGTGAAAAACTGTTTTTT. Protein sequence: CATSRTGGGEKLFF.

By proportion, this clone is medium-sized. The rearrangement joins TRBV6-1 to TRBJ2-1, with TRBD2 matching 11 bases. Germline assignment: CDR1 MNHNS and CDR2 SASEGT. J gave up 1 base and V 4 bases, and 6 bases lay outside the gene matches. This CDR3 has 17 residues. CDR3 residues: CASSGTSGGQSYNEQFF. The CDR3 coding sequence is TGTGCCAGCAGTGGAACTAGCGGGGGCCAATCCTACAATGAGCAGTTCTTC.

V gene TRBV27 combines with J gene TRBJ2-3, with 9 bases that match TRBD2. The CDR3 spans 18 residues. Germline assignment: CDR1 MNHEY and CDR2 SMNVEV (reference sequence). Trimming removed 5 bases from V and 6 bases from J; junction bases left unmatched: 18. DNA for the CDR3: TGTGCCAGCAGTCCACGGCCTCCTTTGCGGGGGGGCCCTGATACGCAGTATTTT. Protein product: CASSPRPPLRGGPDTQYF.

As concerns this clone: A much larger clone is a single base away; this may be a read error. The rearrangement uses TRBV12-3 or TRBV12-4 and TRBJ2-2; D may be TRBD1 or TRBD2 (5 bases each). This CDR3 contains 13 residues. Here the CDR3 reads CASRTPNTGKLFF. Written as DNA, the CDR3 is TGTGCCAGTCGGACACCTAACACCGGGAAGCTGTTTTTT.

CDR3 sequence (DNA): TGTGCCAGCAGCGAGGACAGGTGGAACACTGAAGCTTTCTTT. Its translation is CASSEDRWNTEAFF. The chain employs TRBV9 and TRBJ1-1; 7 bases align to TRBD1. CDR1 and CDR2 from the germline V gene are SGDLS and YYNGEE. The V gene end was trimmed by 3 bases and the J gene end by 1 base; junction bases not matched to a gene: 3. The CDR3 has 14 amino acids.

The J gene is TRBJ2-7, the V gene TRBV7-2; no clear D gene. Germline V gives CDR1 SGHTA, CDR2 FQGNSA. The V end was cut by 5 bases, the J end by 6 bases, with 14 bases between. This CDR3 region has 13 residues. Here the CDR3 DNA reads TGTGCCAGCAGCCCCTGGAGAACGACCGAGCAGTACTTC. Translated: CASSPWRTTEQYF.